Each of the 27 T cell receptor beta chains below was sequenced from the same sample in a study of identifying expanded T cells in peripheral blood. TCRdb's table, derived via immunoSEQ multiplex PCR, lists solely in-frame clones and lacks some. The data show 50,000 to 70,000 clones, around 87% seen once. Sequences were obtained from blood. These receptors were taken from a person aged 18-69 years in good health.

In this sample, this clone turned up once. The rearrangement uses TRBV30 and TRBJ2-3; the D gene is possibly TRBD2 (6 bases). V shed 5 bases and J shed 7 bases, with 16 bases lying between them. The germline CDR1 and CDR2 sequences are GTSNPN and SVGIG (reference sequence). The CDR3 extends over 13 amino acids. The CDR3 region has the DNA TGTGCCTGGGGCCCGGGAGTTGGCTATACGCAGTATTTT. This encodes CAWGPGVGYTQYF.

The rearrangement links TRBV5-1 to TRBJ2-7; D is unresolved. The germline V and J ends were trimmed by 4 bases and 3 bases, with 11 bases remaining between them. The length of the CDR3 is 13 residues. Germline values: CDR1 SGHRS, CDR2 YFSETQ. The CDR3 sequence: CASSANDNYEQYF. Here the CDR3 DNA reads TGCGCCAGCAGCGCCAATGACAACTACGAGCAGTACTTC.

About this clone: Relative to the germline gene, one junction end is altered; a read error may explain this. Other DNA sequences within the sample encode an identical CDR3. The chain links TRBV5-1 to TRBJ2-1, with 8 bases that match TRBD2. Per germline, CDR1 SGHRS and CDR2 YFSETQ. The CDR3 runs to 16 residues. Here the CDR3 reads CASSLATGGPENEQFF. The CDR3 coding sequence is TGCGCTAGCAGCTTGGCCACGGGAGGGCCGGAAAATGAGCAGTTCTTC.

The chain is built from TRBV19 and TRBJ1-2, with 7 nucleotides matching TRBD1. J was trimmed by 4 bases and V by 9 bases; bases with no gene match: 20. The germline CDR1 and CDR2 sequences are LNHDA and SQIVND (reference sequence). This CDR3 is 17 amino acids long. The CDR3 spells CASTSLTRGQATYGYTF. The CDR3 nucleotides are TGTGCCAGCACATCATTAACACGAGGACAGGCAACCTATGGCTACACCTTC. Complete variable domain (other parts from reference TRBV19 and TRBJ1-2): DGGITQSPKYLFRKEGQNVTLSCEQNLNHDAMYWYRQDPGQGLRLIYYSQIVNDFQKGDIAEGYSVSREKKESFPLTVTSAQKNPTAFYLCASTSLTRGQATYGYTFGSGTRLTVV.

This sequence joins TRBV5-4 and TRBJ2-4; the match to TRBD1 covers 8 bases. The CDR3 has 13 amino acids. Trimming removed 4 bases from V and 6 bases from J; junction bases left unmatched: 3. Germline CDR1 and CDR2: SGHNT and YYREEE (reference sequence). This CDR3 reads CASSLGQGNIQYF. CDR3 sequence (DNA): TGTGCCAGCAGCCTCGGACAGGGAAACATTCAGTACTTC.

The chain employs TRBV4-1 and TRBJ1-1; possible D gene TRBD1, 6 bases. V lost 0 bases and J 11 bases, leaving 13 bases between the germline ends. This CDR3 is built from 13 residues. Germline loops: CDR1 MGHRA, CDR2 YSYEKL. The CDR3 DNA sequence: TGCGCCAGCAGCCAAGATACAGGGCGGGATGCTTTCTTT. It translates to CASSQDTGRDAFF.

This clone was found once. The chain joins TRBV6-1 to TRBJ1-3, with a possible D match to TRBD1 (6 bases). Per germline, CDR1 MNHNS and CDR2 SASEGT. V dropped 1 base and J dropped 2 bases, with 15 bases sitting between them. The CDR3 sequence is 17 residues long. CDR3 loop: CASSEVDRRWAGNTIYF. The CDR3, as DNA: TGTGCCAGCAGTGAAGTAGACAGGCGGTGGGCTGGAAACACCATATATTTT.

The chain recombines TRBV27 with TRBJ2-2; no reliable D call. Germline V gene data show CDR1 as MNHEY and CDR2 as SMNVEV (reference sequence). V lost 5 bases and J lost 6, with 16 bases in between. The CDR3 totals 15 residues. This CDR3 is CASSPFPGYPGELFF. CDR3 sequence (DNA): TGTGCCAGCAGTCCCTTTCCTGGTTACCCCGGGGAGCTGTTTTTT.

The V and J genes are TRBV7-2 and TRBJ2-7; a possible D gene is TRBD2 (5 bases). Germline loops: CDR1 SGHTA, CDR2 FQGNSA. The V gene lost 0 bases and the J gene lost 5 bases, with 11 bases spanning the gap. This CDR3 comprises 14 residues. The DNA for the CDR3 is TGTGCCAGCAGCTTAGCGCCCGGGGTCCACGAGCAGTACTTC. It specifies CASSLAPGVHEQYF.

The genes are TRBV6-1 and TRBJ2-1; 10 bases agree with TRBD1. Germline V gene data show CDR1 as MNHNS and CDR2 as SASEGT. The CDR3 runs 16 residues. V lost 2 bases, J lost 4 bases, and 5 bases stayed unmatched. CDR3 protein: CASSETTGGGYNEQFF. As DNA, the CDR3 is TGTGCCAGCAGTGAAACGACAGGGGGCGGTTACAATGAGCAGTTCTTC.

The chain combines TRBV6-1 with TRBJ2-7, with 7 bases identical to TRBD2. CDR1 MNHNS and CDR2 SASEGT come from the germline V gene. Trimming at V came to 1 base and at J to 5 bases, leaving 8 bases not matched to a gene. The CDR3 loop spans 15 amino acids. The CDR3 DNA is TGTGCCAGCAGTGAAGGGGGGGGTGACGTCCACGAGCAGTACTTC. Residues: CASSEGGGDVHEQYF.

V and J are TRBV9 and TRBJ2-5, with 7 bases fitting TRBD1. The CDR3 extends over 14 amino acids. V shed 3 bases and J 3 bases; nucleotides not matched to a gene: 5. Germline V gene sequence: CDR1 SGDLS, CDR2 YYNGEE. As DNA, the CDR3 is TGTGCCAGCAGCGACGGACAGGTAGAAGAGACCCAGTACTTC. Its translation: CASSDGQVEETQYF. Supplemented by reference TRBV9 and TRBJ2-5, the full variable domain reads DSGVTQTPKHLITATGQRVTLRCSPRSGDLSVYWYQQSLDQGLQFLIQYYNGEERAKGNILERFSAQQFPDLHSELNLSSLELGDSALYFCASSDGQVEETQYFGPGTRLLVL.

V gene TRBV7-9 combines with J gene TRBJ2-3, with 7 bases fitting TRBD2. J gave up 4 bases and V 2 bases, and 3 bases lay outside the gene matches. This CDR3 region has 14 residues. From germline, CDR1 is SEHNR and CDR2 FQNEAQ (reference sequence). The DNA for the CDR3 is TGTGCCAGCAGCTTACTTGCGGGAGCAGATACGCAGTATTTT. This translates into CASSLLAGADTQYF.

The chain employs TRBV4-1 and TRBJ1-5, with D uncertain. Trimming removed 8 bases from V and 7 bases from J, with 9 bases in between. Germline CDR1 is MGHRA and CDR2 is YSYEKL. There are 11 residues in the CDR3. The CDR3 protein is CASGFGQPQHF. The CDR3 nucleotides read TGCGCCAGCGGCTTTGGGCAGCCCCAGCATTTT.

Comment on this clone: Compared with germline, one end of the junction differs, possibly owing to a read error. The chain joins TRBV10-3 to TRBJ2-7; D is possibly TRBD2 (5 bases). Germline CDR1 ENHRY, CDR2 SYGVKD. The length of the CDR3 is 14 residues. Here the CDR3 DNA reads TGTGCCATCAGTGAGGACTACGCCTCCTCCGAGCAGTACTTC. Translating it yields CAISEDYASSEQYF.

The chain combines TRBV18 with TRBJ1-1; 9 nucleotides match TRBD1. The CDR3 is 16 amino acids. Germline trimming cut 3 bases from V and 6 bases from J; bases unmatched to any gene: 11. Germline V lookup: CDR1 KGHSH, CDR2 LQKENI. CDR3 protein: CASSPAEGDRDAEAFF. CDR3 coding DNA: TGTGCCAGCTCACCGGCAGAAGGGGACAGGGACGCTGAAGCTTTCTTT.

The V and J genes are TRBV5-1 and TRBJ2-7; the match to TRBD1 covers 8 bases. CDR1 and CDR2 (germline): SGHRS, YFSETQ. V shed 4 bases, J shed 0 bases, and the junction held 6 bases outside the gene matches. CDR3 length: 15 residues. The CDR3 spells CASSTRTGTSYEQYF. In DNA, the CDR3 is TGCGCCAGCAGCACCCGGACAGGGACCTCCTACGAGCAGTACTTC.

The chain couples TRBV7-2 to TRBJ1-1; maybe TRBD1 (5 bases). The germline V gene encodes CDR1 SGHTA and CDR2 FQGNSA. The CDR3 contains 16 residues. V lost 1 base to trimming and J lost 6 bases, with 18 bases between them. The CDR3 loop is CASSLVAFRGRSEAFF. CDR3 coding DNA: TGTGCCAGCAGCTTAGTCGCTTTTAGGGGTCGTTCTGAAGCTTTCTTT.

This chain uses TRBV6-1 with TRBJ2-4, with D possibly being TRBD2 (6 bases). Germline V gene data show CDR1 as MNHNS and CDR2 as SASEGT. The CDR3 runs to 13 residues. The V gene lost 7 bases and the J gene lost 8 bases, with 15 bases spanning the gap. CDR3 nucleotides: TGTGCCAGCAACCGGGCCCGCGGGGACATTCAGTACTTC. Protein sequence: CASNRARGDIQYF.

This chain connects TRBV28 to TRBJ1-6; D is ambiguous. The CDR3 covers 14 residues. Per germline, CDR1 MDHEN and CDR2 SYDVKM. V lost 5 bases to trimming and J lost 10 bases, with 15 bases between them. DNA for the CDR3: TGTGCCAGCAGTCCCGGACTTAGTACGTCACCCCTCCACTTT. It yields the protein CASSPGLSTSPLHF.

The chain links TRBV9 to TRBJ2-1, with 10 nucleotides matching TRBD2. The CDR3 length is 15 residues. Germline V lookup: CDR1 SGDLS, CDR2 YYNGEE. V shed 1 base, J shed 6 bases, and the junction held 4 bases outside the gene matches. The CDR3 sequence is CASSVLAGVANEQFF. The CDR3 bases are TGTGCCAGCAGCGTACTAGCGGGAGTCGCCAATGAGCAGTTCTTC.

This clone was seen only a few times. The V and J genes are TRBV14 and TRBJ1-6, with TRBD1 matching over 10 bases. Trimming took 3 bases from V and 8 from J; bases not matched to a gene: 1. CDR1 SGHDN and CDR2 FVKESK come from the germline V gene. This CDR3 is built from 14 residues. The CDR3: CASSQGTGDSPLHF. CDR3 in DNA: TGTGCCAGCAGCCAGGGGACAGGGGATTCACCCCTCCACTTT.

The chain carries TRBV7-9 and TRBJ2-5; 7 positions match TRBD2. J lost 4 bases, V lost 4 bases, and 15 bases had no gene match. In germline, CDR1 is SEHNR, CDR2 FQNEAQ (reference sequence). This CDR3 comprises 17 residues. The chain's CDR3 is CASSSLGEGMSSETQYF. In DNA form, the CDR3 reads TGTGCCAGCAGCTCGCTCGGGGAGGGTATGTCGTCAGAGACCCAGTACTTC.

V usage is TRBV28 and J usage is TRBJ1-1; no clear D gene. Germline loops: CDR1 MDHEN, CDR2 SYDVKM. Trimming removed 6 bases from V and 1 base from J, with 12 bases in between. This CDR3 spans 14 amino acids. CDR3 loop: CASRFDVTNTEAFF. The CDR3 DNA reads TGTGCCAGCAGGTTTGACGTTACGAACACTGAAGCTTTCTTT. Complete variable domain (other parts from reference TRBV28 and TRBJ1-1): DVKVTQSSRYLVKRTGEKVFLECVQDMDHENMFWYRQDPGLGLRLIYFSYDVKMKEKGDIPEGYSVSREKKERFSLILESASTNQTSMYLCASRFDVTNTEAFFGQGTRLTVV.

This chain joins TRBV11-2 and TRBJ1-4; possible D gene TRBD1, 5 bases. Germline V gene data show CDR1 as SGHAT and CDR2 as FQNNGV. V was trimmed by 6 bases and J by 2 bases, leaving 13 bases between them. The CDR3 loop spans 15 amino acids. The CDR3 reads CASRETGTTNEKLFF. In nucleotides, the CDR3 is TGTGCCAGCAGGGAAACAGGCACGACTAATGAAAAACTGTTTTTT.

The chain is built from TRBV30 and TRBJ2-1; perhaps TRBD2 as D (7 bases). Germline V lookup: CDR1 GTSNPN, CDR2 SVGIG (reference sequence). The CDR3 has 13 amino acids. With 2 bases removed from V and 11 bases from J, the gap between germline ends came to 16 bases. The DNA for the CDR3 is TGTGCCTGGAGTATTGGCGGGGGCCTTCAGCAGTTCTTC. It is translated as CAWSIGGGLQQFF.

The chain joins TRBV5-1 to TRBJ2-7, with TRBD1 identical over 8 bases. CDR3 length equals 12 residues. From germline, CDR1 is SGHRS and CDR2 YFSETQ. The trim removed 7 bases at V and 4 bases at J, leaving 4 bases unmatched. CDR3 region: CASRTGPYEQYF. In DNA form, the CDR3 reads TGCGCCAGCCGGACAGGGCCATACGAGCAGTACTTC.